Below, one T cell receptor (beta chain) is given with its context. Its antigen is unidentified. The record originates from a study of T-cell reconstitution after alpha-beta-depleted transplantation in children. The study, taken as a whole, reports: Approximately two months post-transplant, alpha-beta T cells reportedly originated from several hundred expanded graft clones. Newly produced T cells mostly accounted for T-cell counts and diversity one year post-transplant. For some patients, TCRbeta diversity was high at day 60 because of recipient T cells and thymic progenitors that survived.

Preparation of the TCRbeta library used unique molecular identifiers. From the PCR reads, TCRdb called clonotypes with MiXCR, one entry per CDR3 protein. The table has some 78,000 distinct CDR3 sequences, 13% to 15% seen once; the top ten hold about 26%. V gave up 3 bases and J gave up 4 bases, with 9 bases separating them. CDR1 is MNHEY and CDR2 is SVGEGT in the germline V gene. This CDR3 region has 13 residues. The V call is TRBV6-2 or TRBV6-3, the J call TRBJ1-2; the D gene is possibly TRBD1 (6 bases). The sequence derives from a male patient under 10 years old who had a stem cell transplant for acute lymphoblastic leukemia, so the T cells may come from the graft donor. The sample in question was PBMCs, mostly from graft donor cells, obtained 180 days after TCRalphabeta/CD19-depleted stem cell transplant. The CDR3 DNA follows: TGTGCCAGCAGTTATGGACAGTTCTATGGCTACACCTTC. It is translated as CASSYGQFYGYTF.